The rows below give T cell receptor beta chains drawn from one sample of a study of blood T cell repertoires in COVID-19. Generated by immunoSEQ multiplex PCR, the TCRdb table keeps only in-frame clones and is missing some. The profile shows 200,000 to 250,000 clones, roughly four fifths of them singletons. Sequencing used peripheral blood. These receptors were collected from a woman aged 70-85 years with acute or convalescent COVID-19. The CDR3 runs from the conserved cysteine through the conserved F or W.

j_call	v_call	cdr3_aa
TRBJ2-4	TRBV19	CASKSGAAKNIQYF
TRBJ1-1	TRBV7-2	CASSSQRWARANTEAFF
TRBJ2-7	TRBV4-3	CASSRNYPGQGVYEQYF
TRBJ2-7	TRBV6-5	CASSTGTTSSYEQYF
TRBJ1-1	TRBV5-1	CASSPLGDRVRDTEAFF
TRBJ2-7	TRBV5-1	CASSLGTTRSHEQYF
TRBJ2-7	TRBV5-6	CASSHQDRLITYEQYF
TRBJ1-1	TRBV6-5	CASSLLGTESEAFF
TRBJ1-1	TRBV5-1	CASSFTGPNTEAFF
TRBJ2-1	TRBV4-1	CASSRSGTVNGDEQFF
TRBJ2-7	TRBV24-1	CATGTGTLEQYF
TRBJ2-1	TRBV4-2	CASSHGGTSSVHEQFF
TRBJ1-3	TRBV9	CASSADGGTIYF
TRBJ2-6	TRBV4-3	CASSQDDVQLVTSSGANVLTF
TRBJ1-3	TRBV6-5	CASSPQHRSGNTIYF
TRBJ1-2	TRBV6-5	CASSRGWTYGYTF
TRBJ1-5	TRBV7-2	CASSLENPRGNQPQHF
TRBJ1-1	TRBV18	CASSPYALNTEAFF
TRBJ2-1	TRBV6-2/TRBV6-3	CASSYWGGGGVYNEQFF
TRBJ1-2	TRBV3-1/TRBV3-2	CASSQDQGLGGYTF
TRBJ1-6	TRBV3-1/TRBV3-2	CASSQGNQSGSPLHF
TRBJ1-1	TRBV6-6	CASSYMQGDSEAFF
TRBJ2-5	TRBV15	CATSRTRTAETQYF
TRBJ1-1	TRBV5-4	CASRPQGIGTEAFF
TRBJ2-3	TRBV29-1	CSVGGTGDTDTQYF
TRBJ1-6	TRBV27	CASSLEGGMSNSPLHF
TRBJ2-5	TRBV27	CASRYRYQETQYF
TRBJ2-7	TRBV4-3	CASSQNLGTRGGEQYF
TRBJ1-2	TRBV3-1/TRBV3-2	CASSRAILAGGYTF
TRBJ1-1	TRBV5-6	CASGGSGTEAFF
TRBJ2-2	TRBV6-2/TRBV6-3	CASSYSLFTGELFF
TRBJ1-5	TRBV25-1	CASSSSGGSGQPQHF